This T cell receptor beta chain was observed in a study of blood T cell repertoires in COVID-19. The germline gives CDR1 SGHDT, CDR2 YYEEEE. This CDR3 is built from 16 residues. The ends were cut back, 0 bases at V and 0 bases at J, with 12 bases in the middle. The participants were between about 18 and 89 years old and came from 20 to 30 US areas. Repertoires were generated with immunoSEQ multiplex PCR, while TCRdb's copy carries only in-frame clones and drops some. The sample includes over 200,000 clones, around four fifths seen only once; the top ten take 7.5% to 10%. This clonotype was sampled from a man in his forties who had recovered from COVID-19. The specimen sequenced was PBMCs or T cells enriched from blood (not recorded which). This sequence joins TRBV5-6 and TRBJ1-1; a weak D match, TRBD1 (5 bases). The CDR3 here is CASSLAADNMNTEAFF. The CDR3 nucleotides read TGTGCCAGCAGCTTGGCCGCGGACAACATGAACACTGAAGCTTTCTTT.